This TCR beta chain was observed in a study of cytomegalovirus exposure and HLA in healthy donors. Notes on this clone: What it binds is unknown.

The CDR3 runs to 13 residues. Trimming at V came to 2 bases and at J to 5 bases, leaving 2 bases not matched to a gene. Germline lookup yields CDR1 MNHEY and CDR2 SMNVEV (reference sequence). The PCR made use of 60 Vbeta and 13 Jbeta primers. TCRdb keeps only in-frame clones here, not all; method: immunoSEQ multiplex PCR. The sample records more than 150,000 clones, approximately 82% being singletons. Findings and caveats of the study: With later analysis, a missense DCLRE1C variant became linked to TCR beta V- and J-gene trimming. Usually a TCR sequence was rare, but some public TCRs were found in many donors. Per published reports, the classifier diagnosed cytomegalovirus status with high specificity and sensitivity. Researchers left out some V segments, among them TRBV6-2 and TRBV6-3, as indistinguishable.

The rearrangement joins TRBV27 to TRBJ2-7, with 8 bases aligning to TRBD1. This sequence originates from a woman between 50 and 59 years old in good health and CMV-seropositive. Sequencing used PBMCs. The CDR3 is CASSLDRGDEQYF. The CDR3 DNA follows: TGTGCCAGCAGTTTAGACAGGGGTGACGAGCAGTACTTC.